Below are 19 T cell receptor beta chains sequenced from a single sample in a study of patients and donors after allogeneic stem cell transplantation. TCRdb reprocessed the RT-PCR reads via MiXCR and lists one record per CDR3 protein. This sample carries around 150,000 distinct CDR3 sequences, about 29% of them seen once, and the ten largest clones take around 3.3%. The sequencing input was blood, either unsorted or a sorted T cell fraction (not recorded which). These receptors came from a human donor who was either an allogeneic HSCT recipient or a stem cell or donor lymphocyte infusion donor (not recorded which). It is not recorded whose cells these are; they may come from a transplant donor.

The chain joins TRBV4-2 to TRBJ2-1; D is uncertain. This CDR3 region has 15 residues. V dropped 1 base and J dropped 0 bases, with 7 bases sitting between them. Germline-derived CDR1 and CDR2 are LGHNA and YNFKEQ. The DNA of the CDR3 is TGTGCCAGCAGCCAAGGGAGTTCCTCCTACAATGAGCAGTTCTTC. The encoded protein is CASSQGSSSYNEQFF.

The CDR3: CASSQYSKEAFF. The DNA of the CDR3 is TGTGCCAGCAGTCAATATTCTAAAGAAGCTTTCTTT. The chain combines TRBV6-6 with TRBJ1-1, with D uncertain. V lost 5 bases to trimming and J lost 8 bases, with 12 bases between them. CDR1 and CDR2 (germline): MNHNY, SVGAGI (reference sequence). The CDR3 has 12 residues.

This clonotype was observed many times. The J gene is TRBJ1-1, the V gene TRBV11-3; D call uncertain. The V end lost 5 bases, the J end lost 11 bases, and 18 bases lay between the germline ends. Per the germline V gene, CDR1 is SGHNT and CDR2 is YENEEA. The CDR3 consists of 13 residues. Here the CDR3 reads CASSPTGENTAFF. The DNA of the CDR3 is TGTGCCAGCAGCCCAACCGGGGAGAATACGGCTTTCTTT. Filled out from reference TRBV11-3 and TRBJ1-1, the complete variable domain reads EAGVVQSPRYKIIEKKQPVAFWCNPISGHNTLYWYLQNLGQGPELLIRYENEEAVDDSQLPKDRFSAERLKGVDSTLKIQPAELGDSAVYLCASSPTGENTAFFGQGTRLTVV.

This clonotype was counted only a few times. CDR3 DNA: TGCAGTGCCCCCCCGACAGGGCTCCTTATTCAGCCCCAGCATTTT. Its protein product is CSAPPTGLLIQPQHF. The chain combines TRBV20-1 with TRBJ1-5, with 7 bases identical to TRBD1. Germline assignment: CDR1 DFQATT and CDR2 SNEGSKA (reference sequence). After removal of 6 bases from V and 6 bases from J, the junction contained 14 bases not matched to a gene. The CDR3 contains 15 residues.

This sequence joins TRBV7-2 and TRBJ2-1, with TRBD2 matching over 8 bases. The CDR3 extends over 16 amino acids. With 3 bases clipped from V and 7 bases from J, the junction kept 11 bases outside the gene matches. Looked up from germline, CDR1 is SGHTA and CDR2 is FQGNSA. CDR3 in amino acids: CASSFTGTRNANEQFF. CDR3 DNA sequence: TGTGCCAGCAGCTTTACCGGGACTAGGAACGCAAATGAGCAGTTCTTC.

At least ten counts were recorded for this clonotype. The J gene is TRBJ1-6, the V gene TRBV12-3 or TRBV12-4; TRBD1 aligns across 7 bases. After removal of 5 bases from V and 4 bases from J, the junction contained 2 bases not matched to a gene. The CDR3 has 14 amino acids. The CDR3 DNA is TGTGCCAGCAGTCCGGGACAGTATAATTCACCCCTCCACTTT. It translates to CASSPGQYNSPLHF.

This clonotype was detected only a few times. The chain employs TRBV4-3 and TRBJ2-3; D possibly matches TRBD1 or TRBD2 (5 bases each). The CDR3 has 15 amino acids. Germline lookup yields CDR1 LGHNA and CDR2 YSLEER. The V gene lost 1 base and the J gene lost 0 bases, with 8 bases spanning the gap. The CDR3 loop is CASSQAWGSTDTQYF. CDR3 coding DNA: TGCGCCAGCAGCCAAGCATGGGGGAGCACAGATACGCAGTATTTT.

This clonotype has a handful of counts. The chain links TRBV7-6 to TRBJ1-4; no clear D gene. V lost 6 bases and J lost 5, with 13 bases in between. The CDR3 runs to 14 residues. Germline loops: CDR1 SGHVS, CDR2 FNYEAQ. The CDR3 loop reads CASRQIRPNEKLFF. CDR3 bases: TGTGCCAGCAGACAAATCCGGCCGAATGAAAAACTGTTTTTT.

This chain links TRBV9 with TRBJ2-3; no firm D call. The V and J ends lost 2 bases and 6 bases respectively, with 16 bases between them. This CDR3 has 15 residues. Germline V CDR1 and CDR2: SGDLS, YYNGEE. This chain's CDR3 is CASSVRPKYLDTQYF. The CDR3 DNA is TGTGCCAGCAGCGTTAGACCGAAATACCTCGATACGCAGTATTTT.

The rearrangement links TRBV28 to TRBJ1-3; D is perhaps TRBD1 (5 bases). Trimming cost V 6 bases and J 2 bases, with 14 bases left between them. Germline loops: CDR1 MDHEN, CDR2 SYDVKM. The CDR3 consists of 15 residues. The CDR3 loop reads CASSFRGGTGNTIYF. The CDR3 DNA reads TGTGCCAGCAGCTTTAGGGGAGGAACTGGAAACACCATATATTTT.

There are a few counts of this clonotype. The gene calls are TRBV24-1 and TRBJ2-1, with D perhaps matching TRBD2 (6 bases). Germline V gene data show CDR1 as KGHDR and CDR2 as SFDVKD. CDR3 length: 12 amino acids. Trimming left V 6 bases short and J 4 bases short, with 6 bases between. Written as DNA, the CDR3 is TGTGCCACCAGTAGCGGGTACAATGAGCAGTTCTTC. Protein product: CATSSGYNEQFF.

V is TRBV20-1 and J is TRBJ2-7; a possible D gene is TRBD2 (6 bases). V was trimmed by 5 bases and J by 0 bases, leaving 14 bases between them. Germline CDR1 and CDR2: DFQATT and SNEGSKA (reference sequence). The CDR3 has 14 residues. The CDR3 nucleotides are TGCAGTGCTCGTACTAGCCTGAACTCCTACGAGCAGTACTTC. Translating it yields CSARTSLNSYEQYF.

There are a few counts of this clonotype. The genes are TRBV6-5 and TRBJ2-7; 7 bases match TRBD1. The CDR3 covers 13 residues. V was pared by 4 bases and J by 9 bases, with 9 bases of the junction left unmatched. Looked up from germline, CDR1 is MNHEY and CDR2 is SVGAGI. CDR3 amino acids: CASSLTGNGRQYF. CDR3 in DNA: TGTGCCAGCAGTTTGACAGGGAACGGGCGGCAGTACTTC.

The chain recombines TRBV25-1 with TRBJ2-1; no firm D call. In germline, CDR1 is MGHDK, CDR2 SYGVNS. Trimming pared 3 bases from V and 4 bases from J, leaving 10 bases between. This CDR3 comprises 14 residues. In DNA, the CDR3 is TGTGCCAGCAGTGAGCCAAATCTATACAATGAGCAGTTCTTC. Its protein is CASSEPNLYNEQFF.

In this sample, this clonotype turned up a few times. The genes are TRBV4-1 and TRBJ1-5, with TRBD1 matching over 8 bases. The CDR3 spans 15 residues. V dropped 8 bases and J dropped 5; count of bases not matched to a gene: 11. The germline gives CDR1 MGHRA, CDR2 YSYEKL. DNA for the CDR3: TGCGCCAGCCGGGGGGAGGACAGGGCATATCAGCCCCAGCATTTT. This translates into CASRGEDRAYQPQHF.

The genes are TRBV14 and TRBJ2-1; unclear D gene. Germline V gene lookup returns CDR1 SGHDN and CDR2 FVKESK. The CDR3 runs 14 residues. V was clipped by 0 bases and J by 5 bases, with 8 bases between them. CDR3 in amino acids: CASSQDHKNNEQFF. CDR3 bases: TGTGCCAGCAGCCAAGATCACAAAAACAATGAGCAGTTCTTC.

V gene TRBV12-3 or TRBV12-4 combines with J gene TRBJ2-1, with unresolved D. The CDR3 is 15 residues long. Trimming removed 3 bases at V and 4 bases at J, with 13 bases between. DNA of the CDR3: TGTGCCAGCAGTTTCCCCTCTAGACTTTACAATGAGCAGTTCTTC. As protein: CASSFPSRLYNEQFF.

This chain links TRBV5-1 with TRBJ1-4, with D possibly TRBD1 on 5 matching bases. This CDR3 region has 14 residues. V lost 6 bases, J lost 5 bases, and 14 bases lay in between. Germline V gene data show CDR1 as SGHRS and CDR2 as YFSETQ. CDR3 DNA: TGCGCCAGCAAAAGACAGACATCAAATGAAAAACTGTTTTTT. Translated, it gives CASKRQTSNEKLFF.

J is TRBJ2-5 and V is TRBV15, with 9 bases that match TRBD2. The J segment lost 5 bases and the V segment lost 0 bases, leaving 1 base of the junction unmatched. Germline CDR1 is LNHNV and CDR2 is YYDKDF (reference sequence). The CDR3 covers 14 residues. The CDR3 protein is CATSRDLAGETQYF. The CDR3 nucleotides are TGTGCCACCAGCAGAGATCTAGCGGGGGAGACCCAGTACTTC.